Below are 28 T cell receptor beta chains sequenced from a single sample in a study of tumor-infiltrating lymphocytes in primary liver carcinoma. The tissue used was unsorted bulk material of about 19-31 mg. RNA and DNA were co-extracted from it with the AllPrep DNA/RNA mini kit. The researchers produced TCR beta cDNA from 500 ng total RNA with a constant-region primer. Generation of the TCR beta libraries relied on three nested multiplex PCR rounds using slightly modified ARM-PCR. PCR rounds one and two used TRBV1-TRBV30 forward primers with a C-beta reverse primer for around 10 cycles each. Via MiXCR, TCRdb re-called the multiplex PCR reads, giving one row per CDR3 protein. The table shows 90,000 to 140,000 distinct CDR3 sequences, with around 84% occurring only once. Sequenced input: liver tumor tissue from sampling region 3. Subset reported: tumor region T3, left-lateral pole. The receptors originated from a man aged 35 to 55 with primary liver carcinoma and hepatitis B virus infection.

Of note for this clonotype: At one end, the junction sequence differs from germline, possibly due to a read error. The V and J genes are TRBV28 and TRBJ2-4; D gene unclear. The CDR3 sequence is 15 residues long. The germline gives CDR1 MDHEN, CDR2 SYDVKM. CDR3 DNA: TGTGTCAGCAGACCAGGTCAGGCTATAGGGAACATTCAGTACTTC. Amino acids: CVSRPGQAIGNIQYF.

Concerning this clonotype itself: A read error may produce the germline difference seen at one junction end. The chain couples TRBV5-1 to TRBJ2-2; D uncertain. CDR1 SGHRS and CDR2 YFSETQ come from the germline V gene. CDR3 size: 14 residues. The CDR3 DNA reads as TGCACCAGCAGCTTTAGGGCGGTCACCGGGGAGCTGTTTTTT. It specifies CTSSFRAVTGELFF.

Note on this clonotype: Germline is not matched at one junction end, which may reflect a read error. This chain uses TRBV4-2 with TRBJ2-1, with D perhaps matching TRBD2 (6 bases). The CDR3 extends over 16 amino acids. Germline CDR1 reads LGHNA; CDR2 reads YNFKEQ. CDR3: CANSHAGGEWNNEQFF. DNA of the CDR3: TGTGCCAACAGCCACGCCGGGGGAGAGTGGAACAATGAGCAGTTCTTC.

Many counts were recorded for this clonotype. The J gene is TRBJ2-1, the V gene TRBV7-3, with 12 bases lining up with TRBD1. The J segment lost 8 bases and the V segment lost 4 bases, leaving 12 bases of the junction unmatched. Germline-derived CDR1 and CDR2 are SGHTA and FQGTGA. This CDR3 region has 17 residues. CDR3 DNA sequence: TGTGCCAGCAGCTCTACCGGGGACAGGGGGCGTCGGGATGAGCAGTTCTTC. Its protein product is CASSSTGDRGRRDEQFF. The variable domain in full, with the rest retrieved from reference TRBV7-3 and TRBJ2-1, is GAGVSQTPSNKVTEKGKYVELRCDPISGHTALYWYRQSLGQGPEFLIYFQGTGAADDSGLPNDRFFAVRPEGSVSTLKIQRTERGDSAVYLCASSSTGDRGRRDEQFFGPGTRLTVL.

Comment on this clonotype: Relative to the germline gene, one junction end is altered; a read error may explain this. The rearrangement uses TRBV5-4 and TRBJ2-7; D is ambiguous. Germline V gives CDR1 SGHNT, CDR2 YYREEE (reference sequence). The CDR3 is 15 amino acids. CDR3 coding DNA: TGTGTCAGCAGCTTGTTTGTTGGCCCCTCCTACGAGCAGTACTTC. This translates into CVSSLFVGPSYEQYF.

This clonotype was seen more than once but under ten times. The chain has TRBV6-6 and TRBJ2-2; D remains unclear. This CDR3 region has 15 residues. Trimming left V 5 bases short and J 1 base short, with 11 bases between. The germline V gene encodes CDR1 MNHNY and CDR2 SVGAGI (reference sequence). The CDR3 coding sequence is TGTGCCAGCAGTCCCGGTGGGGTGAACACCGGGGAGCTGTTTTTT. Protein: CASSPGGVNTGELFF.

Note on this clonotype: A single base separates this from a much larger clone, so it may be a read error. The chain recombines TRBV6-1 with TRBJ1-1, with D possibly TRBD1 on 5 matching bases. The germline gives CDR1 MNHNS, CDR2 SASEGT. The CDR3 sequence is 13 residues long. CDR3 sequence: CVSRIGEVAEAFF. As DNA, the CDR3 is TGTGTCAGCAGGATAGGGGAAGTGGCTGAAGCTTTCTTT.

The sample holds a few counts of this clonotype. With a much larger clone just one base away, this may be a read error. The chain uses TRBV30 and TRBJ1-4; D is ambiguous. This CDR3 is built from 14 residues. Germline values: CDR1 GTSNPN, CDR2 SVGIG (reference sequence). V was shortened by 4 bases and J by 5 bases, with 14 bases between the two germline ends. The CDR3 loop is CAWNPESKNEKLFF. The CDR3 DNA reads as TGTGCCTGGAATCCAGAGTCCAAGAATGAAAAACTGTTTTTT.

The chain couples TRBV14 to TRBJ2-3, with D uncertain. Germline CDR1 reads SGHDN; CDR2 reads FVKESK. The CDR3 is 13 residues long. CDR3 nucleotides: TGTACCGGCAGCCAAGACGGCGAAGATACGCAGTATTTT. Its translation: CTGSQDGEDTQYF.

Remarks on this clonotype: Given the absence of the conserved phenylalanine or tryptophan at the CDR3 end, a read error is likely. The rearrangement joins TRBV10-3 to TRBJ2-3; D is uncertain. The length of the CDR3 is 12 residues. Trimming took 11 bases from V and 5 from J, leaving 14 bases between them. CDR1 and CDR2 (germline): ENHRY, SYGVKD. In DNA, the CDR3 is TGTGCCTGTGGTAATGGGATAGATACGCAGTATTTA. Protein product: CACGNGIDTQYL.

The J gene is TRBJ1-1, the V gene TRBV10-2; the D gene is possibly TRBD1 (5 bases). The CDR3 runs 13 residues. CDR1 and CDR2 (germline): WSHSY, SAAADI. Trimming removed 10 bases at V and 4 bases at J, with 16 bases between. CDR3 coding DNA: TGCGCCAACAGATTGACAGTGAGCACTGAAGCTTTCTTT. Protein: CANRLTVSTEAFF.

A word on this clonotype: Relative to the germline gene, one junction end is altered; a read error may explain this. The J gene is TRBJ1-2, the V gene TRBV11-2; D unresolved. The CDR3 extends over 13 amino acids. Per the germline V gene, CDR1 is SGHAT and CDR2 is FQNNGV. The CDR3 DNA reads TGTGCCAGCAGGTTAGATCCGGGAGGAGGTTACACCTTC. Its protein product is CASRLDPGGGYTF.

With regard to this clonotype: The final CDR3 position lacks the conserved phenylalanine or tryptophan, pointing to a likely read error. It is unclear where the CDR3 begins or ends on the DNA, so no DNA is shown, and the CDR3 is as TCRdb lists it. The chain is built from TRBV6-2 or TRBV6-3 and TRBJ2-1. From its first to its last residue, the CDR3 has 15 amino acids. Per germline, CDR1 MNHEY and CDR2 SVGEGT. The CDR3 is CASSHEIVGYNEHFL.

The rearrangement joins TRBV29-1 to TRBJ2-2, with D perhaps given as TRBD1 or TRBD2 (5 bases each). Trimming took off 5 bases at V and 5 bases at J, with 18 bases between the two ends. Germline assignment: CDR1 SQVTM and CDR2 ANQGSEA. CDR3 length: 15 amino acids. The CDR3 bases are TGCAGCGTTAGTTTACGGTGGGGGATGACCGGGGAGCTGTTTTTT. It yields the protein CSVSLRWGMTGELFF.

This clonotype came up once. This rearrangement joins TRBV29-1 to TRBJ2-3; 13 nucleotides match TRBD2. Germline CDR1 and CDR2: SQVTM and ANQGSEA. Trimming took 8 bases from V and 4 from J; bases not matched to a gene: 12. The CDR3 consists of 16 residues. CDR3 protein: CSNEGTSGTSADTQYF. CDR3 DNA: TGCAGCAATGAAGGGACTAGCGGGACCAGCGCAGATACGCAGTATTTT.

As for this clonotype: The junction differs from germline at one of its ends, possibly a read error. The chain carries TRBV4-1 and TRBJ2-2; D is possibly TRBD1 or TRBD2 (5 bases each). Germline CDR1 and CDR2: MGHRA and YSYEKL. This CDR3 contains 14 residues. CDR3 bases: TGCGCCAGCAGCAAGCAGGGAGACACCGGGGTGCTGCTTTTT. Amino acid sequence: CASSKQGDTGVLLF.

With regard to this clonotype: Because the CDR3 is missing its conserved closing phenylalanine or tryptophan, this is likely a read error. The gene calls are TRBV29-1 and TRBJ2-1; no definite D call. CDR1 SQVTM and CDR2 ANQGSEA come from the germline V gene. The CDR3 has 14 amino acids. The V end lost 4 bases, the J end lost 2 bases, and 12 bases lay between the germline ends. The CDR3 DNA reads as TGCAGCGTTGTCCTCGGTGAAACCTACAATGAGCAGTTCTTA. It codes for CSVVLGETYNEQFL.

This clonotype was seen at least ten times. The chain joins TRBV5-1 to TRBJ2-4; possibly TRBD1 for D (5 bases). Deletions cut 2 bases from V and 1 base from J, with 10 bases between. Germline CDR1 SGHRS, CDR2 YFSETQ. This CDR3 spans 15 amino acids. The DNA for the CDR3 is TGCGCCAGCAGCTTAGGGGCGACGGCCAAAAACATTCAGTACTTC. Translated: CASSLGATAKNIQYF.

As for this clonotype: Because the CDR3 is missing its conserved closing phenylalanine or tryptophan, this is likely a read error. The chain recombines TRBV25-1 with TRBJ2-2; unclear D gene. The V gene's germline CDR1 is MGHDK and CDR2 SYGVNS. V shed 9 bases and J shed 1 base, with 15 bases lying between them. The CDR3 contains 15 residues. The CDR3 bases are TGTGCCAGTTCAAGTAGTGTACTGAACACCGGGGAGCTGTTTATT. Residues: CASSSSVLNTGELFI.

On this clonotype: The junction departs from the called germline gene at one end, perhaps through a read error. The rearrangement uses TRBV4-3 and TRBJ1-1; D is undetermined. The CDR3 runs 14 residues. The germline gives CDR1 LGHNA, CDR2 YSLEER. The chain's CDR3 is CASSQDTKNTEAYF. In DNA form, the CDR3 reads TGTGCCAGCAGCCAAGATACTAAGAACACTGAAGCTTACTTT.

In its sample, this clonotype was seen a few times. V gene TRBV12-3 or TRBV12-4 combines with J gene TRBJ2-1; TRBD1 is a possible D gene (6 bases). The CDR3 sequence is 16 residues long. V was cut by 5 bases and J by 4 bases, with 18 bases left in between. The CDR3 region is CASSPPETGSYNEQFF. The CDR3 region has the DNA TGTGCCAGCAGTCCACCCGAGACAGGCTCTTACAATGAGCAGTTCTTC.

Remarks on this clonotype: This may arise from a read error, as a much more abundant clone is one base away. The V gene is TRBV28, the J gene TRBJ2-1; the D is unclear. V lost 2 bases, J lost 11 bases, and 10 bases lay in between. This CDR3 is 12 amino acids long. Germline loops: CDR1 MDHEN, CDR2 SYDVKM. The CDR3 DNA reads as TGTGCCAGCAGTTTAAACCCCGCCAAGCAGTTCTTC. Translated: CASSLNPAKQFF.

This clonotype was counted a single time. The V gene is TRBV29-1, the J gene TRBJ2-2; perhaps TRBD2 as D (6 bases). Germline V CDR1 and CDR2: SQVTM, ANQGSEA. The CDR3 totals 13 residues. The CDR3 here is CSVLREDIGELFF. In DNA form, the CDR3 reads TGCAGTGTTCTCAGGGAGGACATCGGGGAGCTGTTTTTT.

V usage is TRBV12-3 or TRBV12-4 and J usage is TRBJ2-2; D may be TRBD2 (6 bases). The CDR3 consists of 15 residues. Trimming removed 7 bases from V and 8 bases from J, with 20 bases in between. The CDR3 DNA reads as TGTGCCAGCATTTTCCGGGGGTGGAAGGGTGGGGAGCTGTTTTTT. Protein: CASIFRGWKGGELFF.

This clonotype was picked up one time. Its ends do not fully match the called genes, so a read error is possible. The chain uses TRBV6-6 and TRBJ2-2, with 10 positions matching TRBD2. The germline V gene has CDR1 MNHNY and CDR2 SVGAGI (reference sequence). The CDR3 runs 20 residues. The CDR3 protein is CARSYMGTELAGPKSGELFF. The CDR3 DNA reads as TGTGCCAGGAGTTACATGGGAACGGAACTAGCGGGACCTAAGTCCGGGGAGCTGTTTTTT.

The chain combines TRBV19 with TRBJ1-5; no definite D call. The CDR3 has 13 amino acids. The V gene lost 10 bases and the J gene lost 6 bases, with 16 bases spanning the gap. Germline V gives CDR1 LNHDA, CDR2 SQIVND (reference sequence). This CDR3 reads CATRRPVTQPQHF. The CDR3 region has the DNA TGTGCCACCCGGAGGCCGGTTACTCAGCCCCAGCATTTT.

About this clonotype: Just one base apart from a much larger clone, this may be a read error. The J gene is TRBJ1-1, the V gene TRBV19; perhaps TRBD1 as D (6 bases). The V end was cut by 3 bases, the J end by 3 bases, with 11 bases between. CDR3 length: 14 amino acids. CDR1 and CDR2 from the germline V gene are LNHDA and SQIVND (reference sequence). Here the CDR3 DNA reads TGTGCCAGTAGTATCTGGGGGCTGCACACTGAAGCTTTCTTT. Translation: CASSIWGLHTEAFF.

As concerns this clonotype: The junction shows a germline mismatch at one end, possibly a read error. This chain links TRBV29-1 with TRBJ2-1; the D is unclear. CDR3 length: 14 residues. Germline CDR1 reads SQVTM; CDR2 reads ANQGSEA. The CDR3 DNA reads TGCGGCGTTGTCCTCGGTGAAACCTGCAATGAGCAGTTCTTC. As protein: CGVVLGETCNEQFF.